This T cell receptor beta chain was recovered during a study of T cells after yellow fever vaccination. General study findings and limits: Across the CD4 and CD8 compartments, a small share of clonotypes was present in both.

MiXCR, run by TCRdb on the 5' RACE reads, gives a single entry per CDR3 protein. Of a few hundred thousand distinct CDR3 sequences listed, 8.7% were seen once; the top ten hold about 3%. CDR3 size: 13 residues. V was trimmed by 6 bases and J by 8 bases, leaving 15 bases between them. Germline V gene lookup returns CDR1 MNHEY and CDR2 SMNVEV (reference sequence). Note on this clonotype: Its antigen remains unidentified.

The origin of this receptor is a man between 18 and 35 years old who received the YFV17D yellow fever vaccine. The V and J genes are TRBV27 and TRBJ2-3; a weak D match, TRBD1 (6 bases). Sequencing used CD4+ T cells sorted from PBMCs, obtained 5 days after the yellow fever booster vaccination. CDR3 sequence (DNA): TGTGCCAGCAGCCAGACCGCAGGGGTTACGCAGTATTTT. It codes for CASSQTAGVTQYF.